This entry features one T cell receptor beta chain sequence. Its antigen is as yet unknown. Per the germline V gene, CDR1 is LNHDA and CDR2 is SQIVND (reference sequence). This CDR3 spans 15 amino acids. With 6 bases clipped from V and 1 base from J, the junction kept 7 bases outside the gene matches. The data belong to a study of T cells in Graves' hyperthyroidism and ophthalmopathy. Study-level information: The blood sample was taken at first diagnosis, before treatment began.

Amplified regions were TCR beta CDR3 sequences from RNA transcripts. Using the HTBI primer set, a first-round RT-PCR was run on the TCR CDR3. TCRdb independently ran MiXCR on the multiplex PCR reads; one entry per CDR3 protein. The sample carries some 650,000 distinct CDR3 sequences, 15% to 20% recorded once. The diagnoses drew upon clinical symptoms, serum thyroxine and TRAb, thyroid ultrasound and orbital computed tomography. Overall study results and limits: With a median lead of about six months before onset, the model predicted ophthalmopathy. Ophthalmopathy and stable hyperthyroidism were separated by a 13 V-J model.

The chain links TRBV19 to TRBJ2-7; 9 bases line up with TRBD2. Sample: blood. The TCR was taken from a woman aged 40 to 50 with Graves' ophthalmopathy. CDR3 sequence: CASRRASGISYEQYF. The CDR3 nucleotides read TGTGCCAGTAGAAGGGCTAGCGGGATTTCCTACGAGCAGTACTTC. The full variable domain, its missing parts supplied by reference TRBV19 and TRBJ2-7, is DGGITQSPKYLFRKEGQNVTLSCEQNLNHDAMYWYRQDPGQGLRLIYYSQIVNDFQKGDIAEGYSVSREKKESFPLTVTSAQKNPTAFYLCASRRASGISYEQYFGPGTRLTVT.